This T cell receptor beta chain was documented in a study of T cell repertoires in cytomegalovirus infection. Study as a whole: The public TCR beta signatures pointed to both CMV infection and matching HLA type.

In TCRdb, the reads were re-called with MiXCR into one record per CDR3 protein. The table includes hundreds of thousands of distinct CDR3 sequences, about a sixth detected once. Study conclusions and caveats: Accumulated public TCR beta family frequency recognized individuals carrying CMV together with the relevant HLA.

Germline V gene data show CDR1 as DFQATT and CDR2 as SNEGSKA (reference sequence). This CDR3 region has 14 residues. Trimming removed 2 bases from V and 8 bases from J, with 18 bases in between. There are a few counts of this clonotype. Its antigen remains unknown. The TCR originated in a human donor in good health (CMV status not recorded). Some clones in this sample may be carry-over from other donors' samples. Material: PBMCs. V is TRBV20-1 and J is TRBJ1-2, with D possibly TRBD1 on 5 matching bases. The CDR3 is CSARPAGGSEGYTF. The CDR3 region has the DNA TGCAGTGCTAGACCCGCGGGGGGAAGTGAAGGCTACACCTTC.